The clone carrying this T cell receptor beta chain was seen once. Its matching antigen is unknown. The record originates from a study of T cell repertoires and HLA-DP antigens. Study details: One stimulator alloantigen differed from self by one groove amino acid; the other by ten. Pre-culture CD4+ samples used around 1,200 ng DNA versus about 210 ng for CD137+CD4+ sorts.

Each pre-culture CD4+ sample aimed for hundreds of thousands of T cell genomes at deep resolution. Only in-frame clones appear in the TCRdb table, and some are missing; sequencing was by immunoSEQ multiplex PCR. The sample contains some 110,000 clones, 80% to 95% of which appear only once. This TCR came from a woman aged 18-29 years in good health and CMV-seronegative. The sequenced material came from CD4+ T cells from PBMCs.

The DNA of the CDR3 is TGTGCCAGCAGCCAACGGCAGGGTGGGTACACTGAAGCTTTCTTT. This codes for CASSQRQGGYTEAFF. The chain combines TRBV7-2 with TRBJ1-1, with D possibly TRBD1 on 5 matching bases. In germline, CDR1 is SGHTA, CDR2 FQGNSA. The CDR3 is 15 amino acids. The V and J ends lost 5 bases and 3 bases respectively, with 16 bases between them.